This T cell receptor beta chain comes out of a study of control samples from healthy donors and cancer patients. This CDR3 has 16 residues. The junction had 9 bases not matched to a gene; V was cut back by 4 bases and J by 1 base. The V gene's germline CDR1 is SGHRS and CDR2 YFSETQ. This table comes from immunoSEQ multiplex PCR, and its TCRdb copy is limited to in-frame clones, with some not included. The sample holds around 49,000 clones; approximately 89% are singletons and the top ten take roughly 1.6%. The chain combines TRBV5-1 with TRBJ2-3; 7 bases line up with TRBD2. Input material: PBMCs. This TCR derives from a middle-aged man with colorectal cancer. CDR3 amino acids: CASSLAPSGGTDTQYF. CDR3 bases: TGCGCCAGCAGCCTTGCGCCTAGCGGAGGCACAGATACGCAGTATTTT.